This passage covers 29 T cell receptor beta chains from one sample sequenced in a study of T cell repertoires in cytomegalovirus infection. TCRdb ran MiXCR on the reads and lists one entry per CDR3 protein. The sample lists some 700,000 distinct CDR3 sequences, approximately 33% seen once, with roughly 18% in the top ten. Their antigen targets remain unknown. Specimen: cultured PBMCs, collected from culture after CMV antigen stimulation. Source of these receptors: a human donor in good health (CMV status not recorded). Some clones in this sample may be carry-over from other donors' samples.

The table lists this clonotype with many counts. The chain couples TRBV7-8 to TRBJ2-7; 9 positions agree with TRBD1. The V segment lost 5 bases and the J segment 6 bases; nucleotides outside the gene matches: 5. The CDR3 has 13 residues. The germline CDR1 and CDR2 sequences are SGHVS and FQNEAQ. In DNA, the CDR3 is TGTGCCAGCAGCAGGGACAGGGCGAGCGAGCAGTACTTC. It specifies CASSRDRASEQYF.

This chain links TRBV7-2 with TRBJ2-7; TRBD2 matches 8 bases. Germline CDR1 is SGHTA and CDR2 is FQGNSA. Losses at the gene ends were 6 bases for V and 3 bases for J; bases not matched to a gene: 7. This CDR3 has 14 residues. Here the CDR3 DNA reads TGTGCCAGCAGTTTACCGGGACTAGTCTACGAGCAGTACTTC. Translated: CASSLPGLVYEQYF.

The rearrangement joins TRBV6-6 to TRBJ1-3, with 11 positions matching TRBD1. V was clipped by 6 bases and J by 4 bases; unmatched bases: 8. The length of the CDR3 is 16 residues. Germline CDR1 and CDR2: MNHNY and SVGAGI (reference sequence). The CDR3, as DNA: TGTGCCAGCAGGGGGACAGGGGGAGATAAAGGAAACACCATATATTTT. It encodes CASRGTGGDKGNTIYF.

In its sample, this clonotype was seen a few times. This chain links TRBV5-4 with TRBJ2-1; 13 positions agree with TRBD2. V dropped 4 bases and J dropped 8; count of bases not matched to a gene: 9. The CDR3 spans 16 residues. Germline V CDR1 and CDR2: SGHNT, YYREEE (reference sequence). CDR3 amino acids: CASSQRTSGSRDEQFF. In DNA, the CDR3 is TGTGCCAGCAGCCAACGGACTAGCGGGAGCAGGGATGAGCAGTTCTTC.

This clonotype was detected a few times. The chain couples TRBV6-5 to TRBJ1-3, with unresolved D. Trimming took 7 bases from V and 0 from J, leaving 13 bases between them. CDR1 and CDR2 from the germline V gene are MNHEY and SVGAGI. The length of the CDR3 is 15 residues. CDR3 in amino acids: CASKPDGNSGNTIYF. The CDR3 nucleotides are TGTGCCAGCAAACCGGACGGAAACTCTGGAAACACCATATATTTT.

This clonotype was counted between two and nine times. This sequence joins TRBV27 and TRBJ2-2; D is ambiguous. The germline V gene encodes CDR1 MNHEY and CDR2 SMNVEV (reference sequence). V shed 2 bases and J shed 0 bases, with 7 bases lying between them. The CDR3 runs 15 residues. The CDR3 bases are TGTGCCAGCAGTTTACGGACGACGAACACCGGGGAGCTGTTTTTT. Protein sequence: CASSLRTTNTGELFF.

Note on this clonotype: A read error is likely, as this CDR3 ends without the conserved phenylalanine or tryptophan. The DNA is omitted, as the CDR3 cannot be located on it reliably, and the CDR3 follows TCRdb's listing. The chain is built from TRBV28 and TRBJ1-2; TRBD1 is taken as the D call from the table, unchecked against the DNA. Germline CDR1 reads MDHEN; CDR2 reads SYDVKM. With termini counted, the CDR3 has 12 amino acids. CDR3: CASTPRPPPRPI.

This clonotype was detected a few times. The V and J genes are TRBV11-2 and TRBJ1-4, with TRBD1 as a possible D gene (6 bases). The CDR3 runs to 17 residues. Trimming removed 3 bases at V and 5 bases at J, with 19 bases between. CDR1 SGHAT and CDR2 FQNNGV come from the germline V gene. DNA of the CDR3: TGTGCCAGCAGCTTGTGGCCCCCAGGGGCCATGAATGAAAAACTGTTTTTT. Translation: CASSLWPPGAMNEKLFF.

The rearrangement links TRBV19 to TRBJ2-3, with 10 positions matching TRBD1. Germline assignment: CDR1 LNHDA and CDR2 SQIVND (reference sequence). There are 13 residues in the CDR3. V was clipped by 8 bases and J by 4 bases; unmatched bases: 3. CDR3 coding DNA: TGTGCCAGTCGGGACAGGGGTGCAGATACGCAGTATTTT. Protein sequence: CASRDRGADTQYF.

There are a few counts of this clonotype. The chain uses TRBV6-5 and TRBJ2-5; 13 bases agree with TRBD2. V shed 5 bases, J shed 1 base, and the junction held 10 bases outside the gene matches. Germline V gives CDR1 MNHEY, CDR2 SVGAGI. CDR3 length: 18 amino acids. CDR3 in DNA: TGTGCCAGCAGTAGACGGCGACTAGCGGGAGGTTTCCAAGAGACCCAGTACTTC. As protein: CASSRRRLAGGFQETQYF.

The chain has TRBV6-8 and TRBJ2-1; 8 bases map to TRBD2. The CDR3 totals 15 residues. With 6 bases clipped from V and 4 bases from J, the junction kept 8 bases outside the gene matches. Looked up from germline, CDR1 is MNHGY and CDR2 is SAAAGT. This chain's CDR3 is CASRPVSGKYNEQFF. CDR3 DNA sequence: TGTGCCAGCAGGCCAGTTAGCGGGAAATACAATGAGCAGTTCTTC.

V gene TRBV7-6 combines with J gene TRBJ2-2, with TRBD1 identical over 10 bases. V shed 5 bases and J 4 bases; nucleotides not matched to a gene: 10. Germline CDR1 reads SGHVS; CDR2 reads FNYEAQ. The CDR3 consists of 17 residues. The CDR3 region has the DNA TGTGCCAGCAGCCACGGGACAGGGGTTGCGGGCACCGGGGAGCTGTTTTTT. Protein sequence: CASSHGTGVAGTGELFF.

V and J are TRBV12-3 or TRBV12-4 and TRBJ2-3, with TRBD1 matching 8 bases. V was clipped by 8 bases and J by 5 bases; unmatched bases: 6. The CDR3 runs 13 residues. CDR3 loop: CASAQGVKDTQYF. CDR3 nucleotides: TGTGCCAGCGCACAGGGGGTAAAAGATACGCAGTATTTT.

Comments on this clonotype: Compared with germline, one end of the junction differs, possibly owing to a read error. The chain combines TRBV20-1 with TRBJ1-1; unclear D gene. The length of the CDR3 is 13 residues. Germline lookup yields CDR1 DFQATT and CDR2 SNEGSKA (reference sequence). The CDR3 loop is CSARDYEGNKDPF. The CDR3, as DNA: TGCAGTGCTAGAGATTATGAGGGTAACAAGGACCCATTT.

CDR3 DNA: TGTGCCAGCAGTTACACCGGGACTAGTGGGAGGGGAGACAATGAGCAGTTCTTC. Its protein is CASSYTGTSGRGDNEQFF. The rearrangement joins TRBV6-2 or TRBV6-3 to TRBJ2-1, with 8 bases matching TRBD2. Trimming cost V 2 bases and J 5 bases; bases outside gene matches: 14. The CDR3 covers 18 residues. Germline V gene sequence: CDR1 MNHEY, CDR2 SVGEGT.

This chain uses TRBV6-5 with TRBJ2-5, with D possibly TRBD2 on 6 matching bases. The V gene lost 2 bases and the J gene lost 2 bases, with 12 bases spanning the gap. Germline-derived CDR1 and CDR2 are MNHEY and SVGAGI. This CDR3 contains 15 residues. The CDR3 bases are TGTGCCAGCAGTTACGTAGGACTAACACAAGAGACCCAGTACTTC. It yields the protein CASSYVGLTQETQYF.

CDR3 DNA sequence: TGTGCTAGTGAGCGATTCTCCTACAATGAGCAGTTCTTC. This sequence encodes CASERFSYNEQFF. This chain links TRBV12-5 with TRBJ2-1; the D is unclear. Germline CDR1 and CDR2: LGHNT and FRNRAP. The CDR3 has 13 residues. V dropped 7 bases and J dropped 0 bases, with 7 bases sitting between them. The variable domain in full, completed from reference TRBV12-5 and TRBJ2-1, reads DARVTQTPRHKVTEMGQEVTMRCQPILGHNTVFWYRQTMMQGLELLAYFRNRAPLDDSGMPKDRFSAEMPDATLATLKIQPSEPRDSAVYFCASERFSYNEQFFGPGTRLTVL.

The V gene is TRBV6-1, the J gene TRBJ1-2; D is ambiguous. V dropped 6 bases and J dropped 4 bases, with 9 bases sitting between them. Germline values: CDR1 MNHNS, CDR2 SASEGT. CDR3 length: 12 residues. This chain's CDR3 is CASSQTTYGYTF. The CDR3 DNA is TGTGCCAGCAGCCAAACCACCTATGGCTACACCTTC.

The chain combines TRBV6-8 with TRBJ2-5, with no clear D. Trimming removed 2 bases at V and 1 base at J, with 11 bases between. Germline V lookup: CDR1 MNHGY, CDR2 SAAAGT. This CDR3 is 15 amino acids long. CDR3 DNA sequence: TGTGCCAGCAGTTACAGCCGTACCATCCAAGAGACCCAGTACTTC. Its protein is CASSYSRTIQETQYF.

There are a few counts of this clonotype. This chain uses TRBV7-2 with TRBJ2-5; D may be TRBD1 or TRBD2 (6 bases each). V shed 2 bases and J shed 0 bases, with 19 bases lying between them. Germline V gene lookup returns CDR1 SGHTA and CDR2 FQGNSA. There are 18 residues in the CDR3. In nucleotides, the CDR3 is TGTGCCAGCAGCTTAAAGGGGGACTCAATATATTACCAAGAGACCCAGTACTTC. Translated: CASSLKGDSIYYQETQYF. Based on the CDR3 plus reference TRBV7-2 and TRBJ2-5, the full variable domain is GAGVSQSPSNKVTEKGKDVELRCDPISGHTALYWYRQSLGQGLEFLIYFQGNSAPDKSGLPSDRFSAERTGGSVSTLTIQRTQQEDSAVYLCASSLKGDSIYYQETQYFGPGTRLLVL.

This clonotype has only a few counts. CDR3 in amino acids: CASSFGQGLGAFF. Here the CDR3 DNA reads TGTGCCAGCAGTTTCGGGCAGGGCTTAGGCGCTTTCTTT. The chain links TRBV12-3 or TRBV12-4 to TRBJ1-1; tentatively, D is TRBD1 (5 bases). The CDR3 spans 13 residues. V was trimmed by 3 bases and J by 11 bases, leaving 16 bases between them.

This clonotype was seen many times. The chain employs TRBV7-2 and TRBJ1-1; no clear D gene. Germline V gene lookup returns CDR1 SGHTA and CDR2 FQGNSA. V shed 1 base and J shed 7 bases, with 13 bases lying between them. There are 14 residues in the CDR3. Here the CDR3 reads CASSLVGGLDEAFF. The CDR3 DNA follows: TGTGCCAGCAGCTTAGTGGGAGGTCTAGATGAAGCTTTCTTT. The variable domain in full, completed from reference TRBV7-2 and TRBJ1-1, reads GAGVSQSPSNKVTEKGKDVELRCDPISGHTALYWYRQSLGQGLEFLIYFQGNSAPDKSGLPSDRFSAERTGGSVSTLTIQRTQQEDSAVYLCASSLVGGLDEAFFGQGTRLTVV.

Only a few counts were recorded for this clonotype. The gene calls are TRBV7-2 and TRBJ2-7; 11 bases fit TRBD2. Trimming took 4 bases from V and 9 from J; bases not matched to a gene: 11. CDR3 length: 15 residues. In germline, CDR1 is SGHTA, CDR2 FQGNSA. The chain's CDR3 is CASSWGLAALRGQYF. The CDR3 region has the DNA TGTGCCAGCAGCTGGGGACTAGCGGCGCTTCGGGGGCAGTACTTC.

The sample holds a few counts of this clonotype. One end of the junction does not line up with germline, which may come from a read error. V is TRBV12-3 or TRBV12-4 and J is TRBJ2-3; D is unresolved. CDR3 length equals 14 residues. The CDR3 DNA is TGTGCCAGCAGTATAGCAGGTAGCACAGATACGCAGTATTTT. It translates to CASSIAGSTDTQYF.

The V call is TRBV11-2, the J call TRBJ1-5; D not resolved. CDR1 is SGHAT and CDR2 is FQNNGV in the germline V gene. CDR3 length equals 13 residues. Trimming took off 6 bases at V and 2 bases at J, with 8 bases between the two ends. The CDR3 DNA reads TGTGCCAGCAGTGCCTGGGGCAATCAGCCCCAGCATTTT. As protein: CASSAWGNQPQHF.

This clonotype was observed a few times. The rearrangement uses TRBV27 and TRBJ2-7; D is ambiguous. V was pared by 3 bases and J by 4 bases, with 13 bases between. The CDR3 is made up of 14 amino acids. Germline V lookup: CDR1 MNHEY, CDR2 SMNVEV (reference sequence). CDR3 sequence reads: CASSFSVSPYEQYF. CDR3 coding DNA: TGTGCCAGCAGTTTCTCTGTCTCTCCTTACGAGCAGTACTTC.

The table lists this clonotype with many counts. The CDR3 here is CASSLGGVAPYEQYF. In DNA form, the CDR3 reads TGTGCCAGCAGCCTGGGGGGGGTAGCCCCCTACGAGCAGTACTTC. The V gene is TRBV7-2, the J gene TRBJ2-7, with 7 positions matching TRBD2. The V gene's germline CDR1 is SGHTA and CDR2 FQGNSA. The CDR3 runs to 15 residues. V lost 5 bases to trimming and J lost 2 bases; unmatched junction nucleotides: 9.

This rearrangement joins TRBV6-5 to TRBJ2-7; D possibly matches TRBD1 or TRBD2 (5 bases each). The CDR3 is made up of 13 amino acids. V lost 5 bases to trimming and J lost 5 bases, with 13 bases between them. Germline V lookup: CDR1 MNHEY, CDR2 SVGAGI. The CDR3: CASSEVGTNEQYF. The CDR3 DNA reads TGTGCCAGCAGTGAGGTGGGGACCAACGAGCAGTACTTC.

On this clonotype itself: A much larger clone lies a single base off, so this may be a read error. The chain uses TRBV7-2 and TRBJ2-7, with 13 bases fitting TRBD2. The germline V gene encodes CDR1 SGHTA and CDR2 FQGNSA. This CDR3 spans 14 amino acids. V lost 4 bases to trimming and J lost 9 bases; unmatched junction nucleotides: 6. The CDR3: CTSSSGTSGAAQYF. In DNA form, the CDR3 reads TGTACCAGCAGCTCTGGGACTAGCGGGGCCGCGCAGTACTTC. Full variable domain (missing parts from reference TRBV7-2 and TRBJ2-7): GAGVSQSPSNKVTEKGKDVELRCDPISGHTALYWYRQSLGQGLEFLIYFQGNSAPDKSGLPSDRFSAERTGGSVSTLTIQRTQQEDSAVYLCTSSSGTSGAAQYFGPGTRLTVT.